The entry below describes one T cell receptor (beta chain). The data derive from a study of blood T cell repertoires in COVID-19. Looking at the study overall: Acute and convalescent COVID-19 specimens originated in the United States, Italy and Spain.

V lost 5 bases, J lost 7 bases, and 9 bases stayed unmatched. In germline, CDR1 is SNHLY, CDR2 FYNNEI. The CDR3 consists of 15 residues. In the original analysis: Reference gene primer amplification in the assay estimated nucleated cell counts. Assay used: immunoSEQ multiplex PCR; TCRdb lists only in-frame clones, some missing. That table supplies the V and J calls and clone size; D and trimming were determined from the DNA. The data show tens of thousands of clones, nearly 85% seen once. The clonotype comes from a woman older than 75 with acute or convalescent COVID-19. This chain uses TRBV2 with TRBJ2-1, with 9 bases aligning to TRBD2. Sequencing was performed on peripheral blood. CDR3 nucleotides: TGTGCCAGCAGTTTGCGGGAGGGCCTGGGGAATGAGCAGTTCTTC. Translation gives CASSLREGLGNEQFF.